This entry lists 26 T cell receptor beta chains sequenced from one sample in a study of cytomegalovirus exposure and HLA in healthy donors. PCR primers comprised 60 Vbeta and 13 Jbeta primers. TCRdb keeps only in-frame clones here, not all; method: immunoSEQ multiplex PCR. This sample carries hundreds of thousands of clones, approximately 79% of them seen once, and the ten largest clones take 0.2% to 0.25%. Sequencing was performed on PBMCs. Source of these receptors: a girl aged 2-10 years in good health and CMV-seronegative.

The rearrangement uses TRBV5-1 and TRBJ2-5; 9 nucleotides agree with TRBD2. V lost 2 bases to trimming and J lost 1 base; unmatched junction nucleotides: 3. The V gene's germline CDR1 is SGHRS and CDR2 YFSETQ. This CDR3 has 15 amino acids. CDR3 sequence: CASSLIAGAQETQYF. CDR3 DNA: TGCGCCAGCAGCTTAATAGCGGGGGCCCAAGAGACCCAGTACTTC.

The V gene is TRBV15, the J gene TRBJ2-3, with a weak D call TRBD2 (5 bases). V dropped 3 bases and J dropped 3 bases, with 7 bases sitting between them. Germline loops: CDR1 LNHNV, CDR2 YYDKDF (reference sequence). The CDR3 covers 13 residues. Here the CDR3 DNA reads TGTGCCACCAGCAGCGGGGTTACAGATACGCAGTATTTT. It specifies CATSSGVTDTQYF.

V is TRBV5-1 and J is TRBJ1-2; the D gene is possibly TRBD1 (6 bases). This CDR3 is 15 amino acids long. V was clipped by 4 bases and J by 5 bases, with 18 bases between them. Germline V lookup: CDR1 SGHRS, CDR2 YFSETQ. CDR3 residues: CASSRTQDSVYGYTF. In nucleotides, the CDR3 is TGCGCCAGCAGCCGTACTCAGGACAGCGTGTATGGCTACACCTTC.

V usage is TRBV5-4 and J usage is TRBJ2-3, with 9 bases matching TRBD2. From germline, CDR1 is SGHNT and CDR2 YYREEE (reference sequence). This CDR3 has 16 residues. Losses at the gene ends were 1 base for V and 3 bases for J; bases not matched to a gene: 6. The chain's CDR3 is CASSLFGTSSTDTQYF. CDR3 DNA: TGTGCCAGCAGCTTGTTTGGGACTAGCTCTACAGATACGCAGTATTTT.

The V gene is TRBV6-6, the J gene TRBJ1-2; 9 bases align to TRBD1. Germline loops: CDR1 MNHNY, CDR2 SVGAGI (reference sequence). CDR3 length equals 14 residues. With V trimmed by 6 bases and J by 2 bases, 4 bases remained unmatched. The CDR3 sequence: CASRPGQGNYGYTF. CDR3 nucleotides: TGTGCCAGCAGACCAGGACAGGGGAACTATGGCTACACCTTC.

V usage is TRBV7-9 and J usage is TRBJ1-4; 8 bases align to TRBD1. The junction had 6 bases not matched to a gene; V was cut back by 1 base and J by 11 bases. From germline, CDR1 is SEHNR and CDR2 FQNEAQ (reference sequence). The CDR3 runs to 14 residues. The CDR3 spells CASSLGTGRGKLFF. Written as DNA, the CDR3 is TGTGCCAGCAGCTTAGGGACAGGGCGCGGGAAACTGTTTTTT.

This clone has a single count. This rearrangement joins TRBV10-2 to TRBJ2-7, with no clear D. The CDR3 is 17 amino acids. The germline V gene has CDR1 WSHSY and CDR2 SAAADI. Trimming removed 0 bases from V and 6 bases from J, with 21 bases in between. The CDR3 region has the DNA TGCGCCAGCAGTGAGTCCACTGCGACCGCCCTAGGTCCCGAGCAGTACTTC. Translated, it gives CASSESTATALGPEQYF.

This sequence joins TRBV6-5 and TRBJ2-3; 7 nucleotides match TRBD2. Germline loops: CDR1 MNHEY, CDR2 SVGAGI. CDR3 size: 14 residues. The V segment lost 3 bases and the J segment 4 bases; nucleotides outside the gene matches: 4. CDR3 sequence (DNA): TGTGCCAGCAGTTATCGACTAGCCGCAGATACGCAGTATTTT. This sequence encodes CASSYRLAADTQYF.

The CDR3 sequence is CSAQGQPNTEAFF. As DNA, the CDR3 is TGCAGCGCCCAAGGACAGCCGAACACTGAAGCTTTCTTT. This chain joins TRBV29-1 and TRBJ1-1; D is possibly TRBD1 (6 bases). Looked up from germline, CDR1 is SQVTM and CDR2 is ANQGSEA. The CDR3 is 13 residues long. Trimming removed 7 bases from V and 1 base from J, with 13 bases in between.

This chain links TRBV2 with TRBJ2-7, with a possible D match to TRBD1 (6 bases). Trimming shortened V by 3 bases and J by 4 bases, and 16 bases separated the two germline ends. The germline gives CDR1 SNHLY, CDR2 FYNNEI. There are 15 residues in the CDR3. The CDR3, as DNA: TGTGCCAGCAGTGACCCGACAGGTGTTCTATACGAGCAGTACTTC. Protein product: CASSDPTGVLYEQYF.

This clone came up a few times. The J gene is TRBJ1-1, the V gene TRBV6-4; D gene unclear. This CDR3 has 14 residues. V lost 6 bases and J lost 3, with 14 bases in between. Looked up from germline, CDR1 is MRHNA and CDR2 is SNTAGT. CDR3: CASSGEASHTEAFF. The DNA of the CDR3 is TGTGCCAGCAGCGGGGAGGCAAGTCACACTGAAGCTTTCTTT.

The chain joins TRBV19 to TRBJ2-5; possibly TRBD1 for D (5 bases). Germline V gene data show CDR1 as LNHDA and CDR2 as SQIVND (reference sequence). V was shortened by 3 bases and J by 5 bases, with 10 bases between the two germline ends. The CDR3 loop spans 13 amino acids. The CDR3 protein is CASSMGRAETQYF. Here the CDR3 DNA reads TGTGCCAGTAGTATGGGCAGGGCGGAGACCCAGTACTTC.

The rearrangement links TRBV18 to TRBJ1-2, with a possible D match to TRBD1 (5 bases). V lost 1 base and J lost 7, with 10 bases in between. CDR1 KGHSH and CDR2 LQKENI come from the germline V gene. The CDR3 runs 13 residues. CDR3 bases: TGTGCCAGCTCACCACGGCAGGGAAGTGGCTACACCTTC. This translates into CASSPRQGSGYTF.

The rearrangement joins TRBV7-9 to TRBJ2-2; D call uncertain. The CDR3 runs 17 residues. The germline V gene encodes CDR1 SEHNR and CDR2 FQNEAQ (reference sequence). V was pared by 0 bases and J by 2 bases, with 13 bases between. CDR3: CASSLALRQSNTGELFF. The DNA for the CDR3 is TGTGCCAGCAGCTTAGCGCTGCGGCAGAGTAACACCGGGGAGCTGTTTTTT.

The V gene is TRBV7-9, the J gene TRBJ2-2; 7 bases line up with TRBD2. In germline, CDR1 is SEHNR, CDR2 FQNEAQ (reference sequence). The junction had 6 bases not matched to a gene; V was cut back by 11 bases and J by 6 bases. The CDR3 loop spans 12 amino acids. The CDR3 region is CASGRGSGELFF. In DNA form, the CDR3 reads TGTGCCTCCGGGCGGGGGTCCGGGGAGCTGTTTTTT.

This clone has a single count. The chain combines TRBV2 with TRBJ1-5; D is uncertain. In germline, CDR1 is SNHLY, CDR2 FYNNEI. Trimming took 5 bases from V and 9 from J, leaving 11 bases between them. CDR3 length: 12 amino acids. The CDR3 reads CASSNTAPPQHF. DNA of the CDR3: TGTGCCAGCAGTAACACAGCCCCGCCCCAGCATTTT.

The genes are TRBV6-1 and TRBJ1-1; 7 bases line up with TRBD1. V trimming: 5 bases; J trimming: 4 bases; junction bases outside the gene matches: 10. Germline V lookup: CDR1 MNHNS, CDR2 SASEGT. This CDR3 is 15 amino acids long. Written as DNA, the CDR3 is TGTGCCAGCAGTCTAAACAGGGGATCGACCACTGAAGCTTTCTTT. Its protein is CASSLNRGSTTEAFF.

The chain has TRBV5-4 and TRBJ2-5; a possible D gene is TRBD1 (6 bases). There are 16 residues in the CDR3. The V end lost 0 bases, the J end lost 1 base, and 13 bases lay between the germline ends. Looked up from germline, CDR1 is SGHNT and CDR2 is YYREEE (reference sequence). The CDR3 sequence is CASSLAWGQVQETQYF. For the CDR3, the DNA is TGTGCCAGCAGCTTGGCGTGGGGGCAAGTCCAAGAGACCCAGTACTTC. The full variable domain, in which reference TRBV5-4 and TRBJ2-5 provide the parts outside the CDR3, is ETGVTQSPTHLIKTRGQQVTLRCSSQSGHNTVSWYQQALGQGPQFIFQYYREEENGRGNFPPRFSGLQFPNYSSELNVNALELDDSALYLCASSLAWGQVQETQYFGPGTRLLVL.

J is TRBJ2-7 and V is TRBV18, with 11 bases matching TRBD2. The CDR3 runs 17 residues. After removal of 6 bases from V and 1 base from J, the junction contained 11 bases not matched to a gene. The germline V gene has CDR1 KGHSH and CDR2 LQKENI. The CDR3 DNA follows: TGTGCCAGCTCCTCCCCGGGACTAGCGGCCGAATCCTACGAGCAGTACTTC. This gives the protein CASSSPGLAAESYEQYF.

This rearrangement joins TRBV5-1 to TRBJ2-6; 7 bases line up with TRBD2. The CDR3 is made up of 18 amino acids. Germline lookup yields CDR1 SGHRS and CDR2 YFSETQ. The V segment lost 1 base and the J segment 2 bases; nucleotides outside the gene matches: 9. In DNA, the CDR3 is TGCGCCAGCAGCTTGATGACTAGCCGAGCGGCTGGGGCCAACGTCCTGACTTTC. Translation: CASSLMTSRAAGANVLTF.

This clone has just a few counts. The CDR3 region has the DNA TGTGCCACCAGCGGGGGCCCGGGGGGAGGCTACACCTTC. It translates to CATSGGPGGGYTF. This chain connects TRBV15 to TRBJ1-2; D is possibly TRBD1 (6 bases). V was pared by 5 bases and J by 8 bases, with 15 bases between. CDR1 and CDR2 (germline): LNHNV, YYDKDF (reference sequence). The CDR3 is 13 residues long.

The rearrangement joins TRBV5-1 to TRBJ1-1; D perhaps matches TRBD1 (5 bases). From germline, CDR1 is SGHRS and CDR2 YFSETQ. This CDR3 has 13 amino acids. Trimming cost V 2 bases and J 8 bases, with 13 bases left between them. The CDR3 nucleotides are TGCGCCAGCAGCTTATCAGGGTTGGAAGAAGCTTTCTTT. As protein: CASSLSGLEEAFF.

V usage is TRBV11-2 and J usage is TRBJ2-1; D may be TRBD2 (5 bases). The CDR3 has 14 amino acids. Germline V CDR1 and CDR2: SGHAT, FQNNGV. Trimming left V 0 bases short and J 9 bases short, with 12 bases between. This CDR3 reads CASSLEFQTTEQFF. The CDR3 nucleotides read TGTGCCAGCAGCTTAGAGTTTCAGACTACTGAGCAGTTCTTC.

This chain links TRBV15 with TRBJ1-1; TRBD1 might be the D (5 bases). The CDR3 loop spans 15 amino acids. Trimming took off 0 bases at V and 3 bases at J, with 11 bases between the two ends. Germline values: CDR1 LNHNV, CDR2 YYDKDF (reference sequence). The CDR3 is CATSRDPGGDTEAFF. Written as DNA, the CDR3 is TGTGCCACCAGCAGAGATCCCGGGGGGGACACTGAAGCTTTCTTT.

This chain connects TRBV27 to TRBJ1-2; 10 nucleotides agree with TRBD1. The CDR3 loop spans 12 amino acids. J was trimmed by 7 bases and V by 11 bases; bases with no gene match: 7. The germline V gene encodes CDR1 MNHEY and CDR2 SMNVEV (reference sequence). Here the CDR3 reads CAVRDRGSGYTF. CDR3 DNA: TGTGCCGTCCGGGACAGGGGTAGTGGCTACACCTTC.

The chain joins TRBV7-2 to TRBJ1-1; D gene unclear. CDR3 length equals 15 residues. Germline lookup yields CDR1 SGHTA and CDR2 FQGNSA. Trimming removed 2 bases from V and 5 bases from J, with 15 bases in between. The CDR3 DNA follows: TGTGCCAGCAGCTTAAAGGGCCTCCGGAGGACTGAAGCTTTCTTT. Encoded protein: CASSLKGLRRTEAFF.